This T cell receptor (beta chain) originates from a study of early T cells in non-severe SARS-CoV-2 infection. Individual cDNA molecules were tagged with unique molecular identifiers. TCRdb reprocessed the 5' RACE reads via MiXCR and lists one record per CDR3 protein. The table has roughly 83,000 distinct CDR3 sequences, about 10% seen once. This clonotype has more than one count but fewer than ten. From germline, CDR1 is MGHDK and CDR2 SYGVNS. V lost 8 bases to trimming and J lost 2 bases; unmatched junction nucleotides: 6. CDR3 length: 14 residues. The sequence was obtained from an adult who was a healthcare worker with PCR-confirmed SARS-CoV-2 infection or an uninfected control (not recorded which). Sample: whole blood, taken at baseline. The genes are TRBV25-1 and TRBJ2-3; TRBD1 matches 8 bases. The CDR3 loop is CASRTGSYTDTQYF. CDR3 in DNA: TGTGCCAGCCGGACAGGGAGTTACACAGATACGCAGTATTTT.